The subject of this entry is one T cell receptor beta chain. Antigen specificity is unknown. Some clones are missing from TCRdb's copy, which holds only in-frame ones; the method was immunoSEQ multiplex PCR. The repertoire consists of over 75,000 clones, with around 88% occurring once and the leading ten covering over 3%. The data are from a study of identifying expanded T cells in peripheral blood. Study-level results: Clone count variance between approximately 2-week samples rose with total template count. Over about two and four weeks, about 15 and 19 clones changed, versus roughly 1.2 between replicates.

V dropped 4 bases and J dropped 0 bases, with 6 bases sitting between them. Germline V CDR1 and CDR2: MNHEY, SVGAGI. The CDR3 sequence is 13 residues long. Collection occurred without any documented infections or immune events in donors. The sequenced sample consisted of blood. The chain couples TRBV6-5 to TRBJ2-5; TRBD2 might be the D (6 bases). The receptor comes from a person aged 18 to 75 in good health. CDR3: CASSWDYQETQYF. The CDR3 region has the DNA TGTGCCAGCAGTTGGGACTACCAAGAGACCCAGTACTTC.